This passage covers 26 T cell receptor beta chains from one sample sequenced in a study of Graves' ophthalmopathy and Graves' hyperthyroidism. Amplified TCR beta CDR3 regions were obtained using RNA transcripts as template. Scientists carried out first-round RT-PCR using HTBI primers and then a second-round multiplex PCR. Each CDR3 protein gets one entry after TCRdb re-called the multiplex PCR reads with MiXCR. In the table there are some 410,000 distinct CDR3 sequences, roughly 20% of which are singletons. Sequenced sample: peripheral blood. The receptors shown here come from a woman aged 18-35 years with stable Graves' hyperthyroidism.

V usage is TRBV12-3 or TRBV12-4 and J usage is TRBJ2-2, with 11 bases that match TRBD1. CDR3 length: 16 amino acids. V lost 7 bases and J lost 5; bases outside the gene matches: 9. The CDR3 region is CASIQTGTGGTGELFF. For the CDR3, the DNA is TGTGCCAGCATCCAGACCGGGACAGGGGGTACCGGGGAGCTGTTTTTT.

This clonotype showed up just a few times. One junction end does not reproduce the germline sequence, and a read error may be involved. V usage is TRBV11-3 and J usage is TRBJ2-7; perhaps TRBD2 as D (6 bases). Germline CDR1 SGHNT, CDR2 YENEEA. The CDR3 sequence is 12 residues long. The CDR3: CVSSPLGGEQYF. CDR3 nucleotides: TGTGTCAGCAGCCCCCTCGGGGGCGAGCAGTACTTC.

In nucleotides, the CDR3 is TGTGCCAGCAGCTGGACAGTTAGCCACATTAATTCACCCCTCCACTTT. Residues: CASSWTVSHINSPLHF. The genes are TRBV28 and TRBJ1-6; weak D call: TRBD1 (6 bases). Trimming cost V 6 bases and J 6 bases, with 18 bases left between them. This CDR3 is 16 amino acids long. Germline loops: CDR1 MDHEN, CDR2 SYDVKM.

This clonotype was picked up many times. The chain employs TRBV4-1 and TRBJ2-7; D is possibly TRBD2 (5 bases). Germline V gene sequence: CDR1 MGHRA, CDR2 YSYEKL. The CDR3 extends over 12 amino acids. Trimming removed 4 bases at V and 6 bases at J, with 10 bases between. In nucleotides, the CDR3 is TGCGCCAGCAGCCTCCCCCGGGGCGAGCAGTACTTC. Its protein product is CASSLPRGEQYF.

This clonotype was detected ten times or more. The gene calls are TRBV6-5 and TRBJ1-1, with D perhaps TRBD1 (5 bases). CDR1 is MNHEY and CDR2 is SVGAGI in the germline V gene. CDR3 length equals 15 residues. Trimming removed 6 bases at V and 1 base at J, with 15 bases between. The CDR3 region is CASRRQGSKNTEAFF. As DNA, the CDR3 is TGTGCCAGCAGAAGGCAGGGAAGTAAGAACACTGAAGCTTTCTTT.

In this sample, this clonotype turned up once. This chain links TRBV6-2 or TRBV6-3 with TRBJ2-7; 11 bases agree with TRBD1. After removal of 6 bases from V and 2 bases from J, the junction contained 6 bases not matched to a gene. The CDR3 length is 15 residues. Germline lookup yields CDR1 MNHEY and CDR2 SVGEGT. Here the CDR3 reads CASSPGQGAAYEQYF. CDR3 bases: TGTGCCAGCAGCCCCGGACAGGGGGCAGCCTACGAGCAGTACTTC.

This clonotype was detected ten times or more. Germline and junction disagree at one end, which may indicate a read error. V and J are TRBV7-8 and TRBJ2-4; the D gene is possibly TRBD1 (6 bases). Germline V gene lookup returns CDR1 SGHVS and CDR2 FQNEAQ. There are 13 residues in the CDR3. Written as DNA, the CDR3 is TGTGCCAGCAGCTCTTCGGACAGAAACATTAAGTACTTC. It yields the protein CASSSSDRNIKYF.

The sample holds many counts of this clonotype. This chain connects TRBV20-1 to TRBJ2-7, with D unclear. V was trimmed by 1 base and J by 3 bases, leaving 13 bases between them. The CDR3 contains 14 residues. In germline, CDR1 is DFQATT, CDR2 SNEGSKA (reference sequence). DNA of the CDR3: TGCAGTGCTAGAGTAGACCCGGGCAGCTACGAGCAGTACTTC. Its translation is CSARVDPGSYEQYF.

This clonotype has ten or more counts. This chain links TRBV6-2 or TRBV6-3 with TRBJ1-5; 8 positions agree with TRBD1. Germline loops: CDR1 MNHEY, CDR2 SVGEGT. The V segment lost 5 bases and the J segment 9 bases; nucleotides outside the gene matches: 9. This CDR3 spans 14 amino acids. CDR3 residues: CASSLGQGFPPQHF. The CDR3 coding sequence is TGTGCCAGCAGTCTTGGACAGGGTTTTCCGCCCCAGCATTTT.

This clonotype was seen a handful of times. The chain uses TRBV6-1 and TRBJ2-7; the D gene is possibly TRBD2 (5 bases). Trimming removed 6 bases from V and 5 bases from J, with 14 bases in between. The germline CDR1 and CDR2 sequences are MNHNS and SASEGT. The CDR3 is 13 residues long. The CDR3 is CASRQSSNDEQYF. The CDR3, as DNA: TGTGCCAGCAGACAATCTAGCAATGACGAGCAGTACTTC.

A word on this clonotype: The missing conserved phenylalanine or tryptophan at the end of this CDR3 makes a read error likely. The chain couples TRBV4-2 to TRBJ1-5, with unresolved D. Germline CDR1 is LGHNA and CDR2 is YNFKEQ. V was shortened by 0 bases and J by 1 base, with 10 bases between the two germline ends. The CDR3 loop spans 16 amino acids. CDR3 sequence reads: CASSQDQFGSNQPQHV. The CDR3 nucleotides read TGTGCCAGCAGCCAAGATCAGTTTGGGAGCAATCAGCCCCAGCATGTT.

This clonotype was counted ten times or more. This chain joins TRBV30 and TRBJ2-7, with 12 bases fitting TRBD2. The junction had 2 bases not matched to a gene; V was cut back by 2 bases and J by 3 bases. The CDR3 loop spans 14 amino acids. Germline V gene data show CDR1 as GTSNPN and CDR2 as SVGIG (reference sequence). CDR3: CAWSRLAGDYEQYF. The CDR3 DNA reads as TGTGCCTGGAGTAGACTAGCGGGAGACTACGAGCAGTACTTC.

There are many counts of this clonotype. The chain has TRBV4-1 and TRBJ2-2; D ambiguous. V lost 0 bases and J lost 7, with 9 bases in between. Germline values: CDR1 MGHRA, CDR2 YSYEKL. This CDR3 comprises 14 residues. DNA for the CDR3: TGCGCCAGCAGCCAAGATGTGGCTAGCGGGGAGCTGTTTTTT. It yields the protein CASSQDVASGELFF.

The sample holds many counts of this clonotype. The chain combines TRBV6-5 with TRBJ2-5, with D perhaps TRBD2 (5 bases). Trimming shortened V by 5 bases and J by 5 bases, and 15 bases separated the two germline ends. The CDR3 is 14 residues long. The germline V gene encodes CDR1 MNHEY and CDR2 SVGAGI. CDR3 sequence reads: CASSSSGRRETQYF. In DNA form, the CDR3 reads TGTGCCAGCAGTAGCTCGGGCAGGAGGGAGACCCAGTACTTC.

This clonotype was counted only a few times. The V gene is TRBV18, the J gene TRBJ1-1; D is perhaps TRBD1 (5 bases). V lost 3 bases to trimming and J lost 2 bases, with 13 bases between them. The germline V gene encodes CDR1 KGHSH and CDR2 LQKENI. The CDR3 totals 15 residues. The CDR3 DNA follows: TGTGCCAGCTCACCGCGGGGGTACGGAAACACTGAAGCTTTCTTT. This encodes CASSPRGYGNTEAFF. Filled out from reference TRBV18 and TRBJ1-1, the complete variable domain reads NAGVMQNPRHLVRRRGQEARLRCSPMKGHSHVYWYRQLPEEGLKFMVYLQKENIIDESGMPKERFSAEFPKEGPSILRIQQVVRGDSAAYFCASSPRGYGNTEAFFGQGTRLTVV.

This clonotype was seen ten or more times. The chain couples TRBV20-1 to TRBJ1-2; 9 bases match TRBD1. CDR1 is DFQATT and CDR2 is SNEGSKA in the germline V gene (reference sequence). The length of the CDR3 is 15 residues. Losses at the gene ends were 1 base for V and 8 bases for J; bases not matched to a gene: 11. CDR3 sequence (DNA): TGCAGTGCTAGAGCCCCCGGACAGGGGAATGAGGGCTACACCTTC. Its protein product is CSARAPGQGNEGYTF.

At least ten counts were recorded for this clonotype. The J gene is TRBJ1-1, the V gene TRBV29-1, with D hard to call. V lost 4 bases and J lost 7, with 10 bases in between. From germline, CDR1 is SQVTM and CDR2 ANQGSEA. This CDR3 has 11 residues. The CDR3 loop is CSVGKQDEAFF. For the CDR3, the DNA is TGCAGCGTTGGTAAGCAGGATGAAGCTTTCTTT.

This sequence joins TRBV20-1 and TRBJ1-1; possibly TRBD1 for D (5 bases). V gave up 1 base and J gave up 4 bases, with 16 bases separating them. CDR1 is DFQATT, CDR2 SNEGSKA, per germline (reference sequence). CDR3 length: 15 residues. In DNA form, the CDR3 reads TGCAGTGCTAGAGGGGGGACTAGCCTGGGCACTGAAGCTTTCTTT. As protein: CSARGGTSLGTEAFF.

This clonotype was recorded many times. This chain uses TRBV20-1 with TRBJ1-2; D ambiguous. CDR3 length: 12 residues. Germline V gene data show CDR1 as DFQATT and CDR2 as SNEGSKA (reference sequence). Between the trimmed V and J ends, which lost 2 bases and 7 bases, there was a span of 11 bases. The CDR3 coding sequence is TGCAGTGCTAGATCGGGAGAAATTGGCTACACCTTC. Encoded protein: CSARSGEIGYTF.

This clonotype was found many times. This chain links TRBV25-1 with TRBJ1-1; the match to TRBD1 covers 9 bases. Trimming removed 6 bases from V and 3 bases from J; junction bases left unmatched: 8. The CDR3 has 15 residues. Germline-derived CDR1 and CDR2 are MGHDK and SYGVNS. The CDR3 loop is CASRRTGVLDTEAFF. DNA for the CDR3: TGTGCCAGCAGAAGGACAGGGGTGTTAGACACTGAAGCTTTCTTT.

V usage is TRBV28 and J usage is TRBJ2-6, with no clear D. The CDR3 has 13 amino acids. The V end was cut by 8 bases, the J end by 0 bases, with 5 bases between. Per germline, CDR1 MDHEN and CDR2 SYDVKM. The CDR3 protein is CASLDSGANVLTF. CDR3 nucleotide sequence: TGTGCCAGCCTGGACTCTGGGGCCAACGTCCTGACTTTC.

This clonotype has at least ten counts. This chain uses TRBV24-1 with TRBJ2-2; 9 bases match TRBD2. The CDR3 loop spans 13 amino acids. V lost 9 bases to trimming and J lost 7 bases; unmatched junction nucleotides: 5. Germline-derived CDR1 and CDR2 are KGHDR and SFDVKD. CDR3 sequence (DNA): TGTGCCACCCTTAGCGGGAGTGACGGGGAGCTGTTTTTT. This gives the protein CATLSGSDGELFF.

This clonotype was detected many times. The gene calls are TRBV19 and TRBJ2-2; a possible D gene is TRBD1 (5 bases). Germline CDR1 and CDR2: LNHDA and SQIVND (reference sequence). This CDR3 comprises 14 residues. V lost 5 bases and J lost 1, with 8 bases in between. The CDR3 DNA follows: TGTGCCAGTAGTCGTCAGGGGAACACCGGGGAGCTGTTTTTT. This sequence encodes CASSRQGNTGELFF.

This clonotype was seen ten or more times. This chain joins TRBV20-1 and TRBJ2-7; 7 bases are shared with TRBD1. The germline V gene has CDR1 DFQATT and CDR2 SNEGSKA (reference sequence). The CDR3 has 14 amino acids. Germline trimming cut 1 base from V and 6 bases from J; bases unmatched to any gene: 9. CDR3 in amino acids: CSARGDRVLGEQYF. The CDR3 region has the DNA TGCAGTGCTAGAGGTGACAGGGTATTGGGCGAGCAGTACTTC.

This clonotype has ten or more counts. V is TRBV28 and J is TRBJ1-5, with 8 bases matching TRBD1. The germline gives CDR1 MDHEN, CDR2 SYDVKM. V lost 6 bases, J lost 4 bases, and 8 bases stayed unmatched. This CDR3 has 15 residues. CDR3 nucleotides: TGTGCCAGCAGCCGAACAGGGGGACGGAATCAGCCCCAGCATTTT. Residues: CASSRTGGRNQPQHF.

The table lists this clonotype with many counts. J is TRBJ1-6 and V is TRBV5-6, with D tentatively TRBD1 (6 bases). V was clipped by 4 bases and J by 7 bases, with 12 bases between them. Germline V CDR1 and CDR2: SGHDT, YYEEEE. The CDR3 is 14 residues long. The CDR3 DNA sequence: TGTGCCAGCAGCCTGGACAGAAAGAATTCACCCCTCCACTTT. Translating gives CASSLDRKNSPLHF.